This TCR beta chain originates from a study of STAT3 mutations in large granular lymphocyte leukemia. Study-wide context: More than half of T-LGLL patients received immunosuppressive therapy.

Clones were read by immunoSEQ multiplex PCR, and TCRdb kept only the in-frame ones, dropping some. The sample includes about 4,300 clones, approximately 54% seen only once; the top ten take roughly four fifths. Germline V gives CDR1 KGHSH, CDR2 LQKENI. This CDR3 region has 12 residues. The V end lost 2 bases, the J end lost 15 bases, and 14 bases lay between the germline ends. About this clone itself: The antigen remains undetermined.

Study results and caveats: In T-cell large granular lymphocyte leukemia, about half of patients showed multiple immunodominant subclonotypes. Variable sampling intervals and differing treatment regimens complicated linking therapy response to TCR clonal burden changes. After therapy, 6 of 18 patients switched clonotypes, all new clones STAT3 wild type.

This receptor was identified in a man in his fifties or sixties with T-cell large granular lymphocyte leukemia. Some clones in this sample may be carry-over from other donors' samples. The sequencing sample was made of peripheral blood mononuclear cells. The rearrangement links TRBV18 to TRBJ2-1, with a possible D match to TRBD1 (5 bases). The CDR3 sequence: CASSPGPTGLFF. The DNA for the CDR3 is TGTGCCAGCTCACCAGGACCTACAGGTTTGTTCTTC. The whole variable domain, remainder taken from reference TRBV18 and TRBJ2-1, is NAGVMQNPRHLVRRRGQEARLRCSPMKGHSHVYWYRQLPEEGLKFMVYLQKENIIDESGMPKERFSAEFPKEGPSILRIQQVVRGDSAAYFCASSPGPTGLFFGPGTRLTVL.